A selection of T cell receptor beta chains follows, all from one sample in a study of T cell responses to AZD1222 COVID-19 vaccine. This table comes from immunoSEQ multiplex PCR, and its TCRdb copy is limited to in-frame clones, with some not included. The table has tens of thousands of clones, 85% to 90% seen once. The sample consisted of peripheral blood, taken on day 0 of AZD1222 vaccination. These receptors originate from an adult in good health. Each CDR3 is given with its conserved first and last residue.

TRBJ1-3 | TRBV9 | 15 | CASSVGPGAGNTIYF
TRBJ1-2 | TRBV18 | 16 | CASSPLRGTEQYGYTF
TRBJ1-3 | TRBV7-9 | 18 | CASSLLRVDSHSGNTIYF
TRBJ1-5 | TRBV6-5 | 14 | CASSQRPAGQPQHF
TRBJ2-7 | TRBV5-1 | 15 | CASSRLAADGREQYF
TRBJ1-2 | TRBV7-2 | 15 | CASSPSLTGDYGYTF
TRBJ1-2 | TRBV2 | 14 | CASSERGQGRGYTF
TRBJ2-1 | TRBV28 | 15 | CASSLRGSSYNEQFF
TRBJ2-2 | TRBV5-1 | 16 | CASSLGTGVNTGELFF
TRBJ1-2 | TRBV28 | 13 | CASRVGPSYGYTF
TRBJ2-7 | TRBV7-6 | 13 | CASSSRLADEQYF
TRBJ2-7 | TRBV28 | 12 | CASSSDSYEQYF
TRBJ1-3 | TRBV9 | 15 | CASTLTGDGRNTIYF
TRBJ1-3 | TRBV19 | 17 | CASTVWGDGDSGNTIYF
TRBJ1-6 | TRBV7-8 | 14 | CASSRRSSDSPLHF
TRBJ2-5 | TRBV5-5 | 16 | CASSLEGGSGGATQYF
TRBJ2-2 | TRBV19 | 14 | CASSFTGNTGELFF
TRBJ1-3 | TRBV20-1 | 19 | CSASTLYGAGFNSGNTIYF
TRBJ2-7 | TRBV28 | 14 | CASTRLAEIYEQYF
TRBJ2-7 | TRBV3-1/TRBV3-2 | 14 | CASSLRDRSREQYF
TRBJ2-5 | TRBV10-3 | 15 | CAISVGSGKGETQYF
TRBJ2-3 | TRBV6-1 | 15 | CASSDDRAYTDTQYF
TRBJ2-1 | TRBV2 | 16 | CASSEVGTSGNNEQFF
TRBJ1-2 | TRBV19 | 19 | CASRTQDSRSASLGYGYTF
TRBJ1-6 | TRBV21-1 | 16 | CASSAITGGKYSPLHF
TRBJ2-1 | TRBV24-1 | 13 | CATSAGHRDEQFF
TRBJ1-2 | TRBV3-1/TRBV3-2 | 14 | CASRRGRGDYGYTF
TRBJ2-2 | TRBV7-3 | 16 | CASSLLGGRNTGELFF
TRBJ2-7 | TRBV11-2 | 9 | CASKGEQYF
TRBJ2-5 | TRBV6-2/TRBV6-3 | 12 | CASSYSQETQYF
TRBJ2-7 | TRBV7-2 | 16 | CASSAQGGGRIYEQYF
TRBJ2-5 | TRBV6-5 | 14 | CASSYMGFRETQYF
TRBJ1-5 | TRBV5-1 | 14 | CASSVTGRNQPQHF
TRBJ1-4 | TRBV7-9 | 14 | CASSQPGANEKLFF
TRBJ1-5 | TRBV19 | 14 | CASQGQYSNQPQHF
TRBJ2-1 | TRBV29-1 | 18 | CSAESGWTSGTTYNEQFF
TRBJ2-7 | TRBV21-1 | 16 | CASSIPPGQGACEQYF
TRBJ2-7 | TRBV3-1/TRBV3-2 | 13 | CASSPTNPYEQYF
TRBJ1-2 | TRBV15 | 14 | CATSRAGGGNGYTF
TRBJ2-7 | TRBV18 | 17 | CASSPKGGTSGTYEQYF
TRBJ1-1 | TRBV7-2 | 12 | CASSSPNTEAFF
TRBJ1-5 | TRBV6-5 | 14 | CAPKRGDSNQPQHF
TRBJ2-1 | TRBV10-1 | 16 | CASSESDRGVYNEQFF